This T cell receptor beta chain was sequenced during a study of vaccination effects on CD4 cells after COVID-19. The method was immunoSEQ multiplex PCR; TCRdb's version includes in-frame clones alone and lacks a portion of them. This sample has about 69,000 clones; over 70% occur once, and the top ten carry less than 2%. With 0 bases removed from V and 0 bases from J, the gap between germline ends came to 7 bases. The CDR3 covers 16 residues. In germline, CDR1 is SGHTS, CDR2 YDEGEE. Expansion with viral peptide pools was applied to antigen-specific CD4+ T cells by the ViraFEST assay prior to sequencing. Culture proceeded for nine to eleven days, and CD4+ T cells were then isolated. Each participant received a vaccine that was either BNT162b2 or mRNA-1273, given as two doses. Half of the medium was exchanged for IL-2 medium on both days 3 and 7. This clone has just a few counts. Its specificity is unknown.

The starting material was CD4+ T cells from PBMCs cultured with HCoV-229E spike peptides, obtained after COVID-19 vaccination. The V gene is TRBV5-8, the J gene TRBJ2-6, with TRBD1 as a possible D gene (6 bases). The clonotype comes from a human donor who received a COVID-19 vaccine. CDR3 coding DNA: TGTGCCAGCAGCTTGGAAGGGGGCTCTGGGGCCAACGTCCTGACTTTC. This gives the protein CASSLEGGSGANVLTF.